This TCR beta chain appears in the sequencing data of a study of shared clonotypes between healthy human individuals. Study-wide context: Participating donors consisted of two women and a few men aged 18 to 49. CD4 naive and CD4 memory each took three plates per donor, while CD8 naive took two and CD8 memory one.

The run depth of the assay was deep. TCRdb's table, derived via immunoSEQ multiplex PCR, lists solely in-frame clones and lacks some. The sample consists of hundreds of thousands of clones, 95% of them appearing once. Note on this clone: Its antigen is still unknown.

This CDR3 region has 15 residues. Germline-derived CDR1 and CDR2 are MNHEY and SMNVEV (reference sequence). V dropped 0 bases and J dropped 4; count of bases not matched to a gene: 6. Study-wide results and caveats: The study generally estimated greater richness for naive than memory subsets.

Naive CD8 cells lacked CD45RO, underwent positive selection for CCR7 and left out terminally differentiated effector memory CD45RA+ cells. The receptor's source is a young woman in good health. The chain employs TRBV27 and TRBJ2-7, with TRBD1 matching over 7 bases. Sequencing was done on a sample of naive CD8+ T cells sorted from blood. CDR3 amino acids: CASSLSSGQIYEQYF. The CDR3 region has the DNA TGTGCCAGCAGTTTATCATCGGGACAGATATACGAGCAGTACTTC.